This T cell receptor beta chain was recovered during a study of T cells in Graves' hyperthyroidism and ophthalmopathy. Regarding the study as a whole: The model foresaw ophthalmopathy a median around 6.4 months prior to onset.

This CDR3 has 12 residues. V was trimmed by 3 bases and J by 7 bases, leaving 7 bases between them. The study excluded patients with uncontrolled infection, other autoimmune disease, pregnancy or lactation. RNA transcripts were the template for amplifying TCR beta CDR3 regions. Initially, a first-round RT-PCR of the TCR CDR3 employed the HTBI primer set. TCRdb re-derived calls from the multiplex PCR reads in MiXCR, one entry per CDR3 protein. Seen here are about 200,000 distinct CDR3 sequences, about a sixth observed once, and the top ten hold approximately 56%. The table lists this clonotype with many counts. The antigen is undetermined.

The chain links TRBV12-3 or TRBV12-4 to TRBJ1-5, with a weak D call TRBD1 (5 bases). The sample consisted of blood. The clonotype was recovered from a woman between 45 and 60 years old with Graves' hyperthyroidism. The CDR3 loop is CASSLGGQPQHF. For the CDR3, the DNA is TGTGCCAGCAGTTTGGGGGGACAGCCCCAGCATTTT.